The T cell receptor (beta chain) described here comes from a study of beta chain features in type 1 diabetes. Study at large: Sorted cells from all samples, numbering approximately 100 million, were examined.

Each sorted population was over 95% pure. This clone was detected only a few times. Its matching antigen is unknown. Germline CDR1 reads SGHRS; CDR2 reads YFSETQ. The CDR3 consists of 15 residues. Trimming cost V 4 bases and J 4 bases, with 12 bases left between them. Study outcomes and limitations: Patients with Type 1 diabetes showed moderately but significantly shorter TCRB CDR3s in all four CD4+ subsets. Compared with healthy donors, patients appeared to share more similar naive, central memory and regulatory TCRB repertoires.

Sequencing targeted expressed TCRB transcripts, as all isolated RNA had been reverse transcribed. Data came from immunoSEQ multiplex PCR; TCRdb stores just in-frame clones and leaves some out. The sample consists of roughly 260,000 clones, 20% of them appearing once. The V call is TRBV5-1, the J call TRBJ2-6, with D perhaps TRBD2 (7 bases). The sequencing sample was made of naive CD4+ T cells from blood. This TCR came from a woman aged 40 to 49 with type 1 diabetes. CDR3 sequence (DNA): TGCGCCAGCAGCGGGGGGGCTACCGGGGCCAACGTCCTGACTTTC. Protein: CASSGGATGANVLTF.